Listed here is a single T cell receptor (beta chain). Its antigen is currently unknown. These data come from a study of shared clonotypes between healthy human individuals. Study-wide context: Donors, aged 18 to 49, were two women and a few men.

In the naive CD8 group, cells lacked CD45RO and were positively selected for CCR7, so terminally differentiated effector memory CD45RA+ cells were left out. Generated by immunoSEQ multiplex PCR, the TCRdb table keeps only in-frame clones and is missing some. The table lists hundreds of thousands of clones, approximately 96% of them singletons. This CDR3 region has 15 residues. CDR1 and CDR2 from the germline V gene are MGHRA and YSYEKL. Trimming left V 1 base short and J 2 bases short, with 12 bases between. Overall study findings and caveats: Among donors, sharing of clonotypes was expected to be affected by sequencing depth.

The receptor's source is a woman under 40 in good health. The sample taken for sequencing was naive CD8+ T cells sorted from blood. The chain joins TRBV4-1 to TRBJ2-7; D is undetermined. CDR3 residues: CASSQGVGKTYEQYF. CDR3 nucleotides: TGCGCCAGCAGCCAAGGGGTGGGCAAGACCTACGAGCAGTACTTC.